The next 31 T cell receptor beta chains were all read from a single sample in a study of identical twins. TCRdb re-analysed the 5' RACE reads in MiXCR, keeping a single row per CDR3 protein. The sample contains 300,000 to 400,000 distinct CDR3 sequences, 9% to 15% of which appear only once. These same data were also listed under a study on yellow fever vaccine responses in identical twins.

The sample comprised CD8+ T cells sorted from blood. The receptor set was obtained from a young woman in good health.

This chain connects TRBV20-1 to TRBJ2-1, with D possibly being TRBD2 (7 bases). V shed 2 bases and J shed 9 bases, with 20 bases lying between them. This CDR3 spans 15 amino acids. Germline lookup yields CDR1 DFQATT and CDR2 SNEGSKA (reference sequence). The CDR3 DNA is TGCAGTGCTAGACAGGGGAGGGTTTCTTTCGGTGAGCAGTTCTTC. Translating it yields CSARQGRVSFGEQFF.

V and J are TRBV6-1 and TRBJ2-7; D remains unclear. Trimming cost V 6 bases and J 2 bases, with 11 bases left between them. Germline lookup yields CDR1 MNHNS and CDR2 SASEGT. The CDR3 totals 13 residues. The CDR3 loop is CASRITGTYEQYF. Written as DNA, the CDR3 is TGTGCCAGCAGAATAACTGGAACCTACGAGCAGTACTTC.

The CDR3 here is CASQGSGRTYNEQFF. In DNA, the CDR3 is TGTGCCAGCCAAGGTAGCGGGAGGACCTACAATGAGCAGTTCTTC. J is TRBJ2-1 and V is TRBV2; 10 positions agree with TRBD2. The junction had 6 bases not matched to a gene; V was cut back by 8 bases and J by 2 bases. The CDR3 is 15 amino acids. Germline CDR1 is SNHLY and CDR2 is FYNNEI.

The CDR3, as DNA: TGTGCCAGCAGTGGTCGACTAGCGGGCCGAGGAGAGACCCAGTACTTC. The encoded protein is CASSGRLAGRGETQYF. V gene TRBV28 combines with J gene TRBJ2-5, with 10 positions matching TRBD2. The trim removed 5 bases at V and 4 bases at J, leaving 10 bases unmatched. This CDR3 is built from 16 residues. From germline, CDR1 is MDHEN and CDR2 SYDVKM.

This chain connects TRBV20-1 to TRBJ2-1; 12 bases match TRBD2. The CDR3 sequence is 16 residues long. The V gene's germline CDR1 is DFQATT and CDR2 SNEGSKA (reference sequence). Unmatched junction bases numbered 14, after V lost 6 bases and J lost 8 bases. The CDR3 spells CSATTPTSGRFYEQFF. The CDR3 DNA is TGCAGTGCCACAACTCCTACTAGCGGGAGGTTCTATGAGCAGTTCTTC.

This chain joins TRBV5-1 and TRBJ2-7, with 7 positions matching TRBD2. The V gene's germline CDR1 is SGHRS and CDR2 YFSETQ. With 0 bases clipped from V and 2 bases from J, the junction kept 5 bases outside the gene matches. The CDR3 is 15 amino acids. The CDR3 sequence: CASSLVSSGTYEQYF. The CDR3 DNA reads as TGCGCCAGCAGCTTGGTGTCTAGCGGTACCTACGAGCAGTACTTC.

This clonotype was seen repeatedly, ten times or more. V is TRBV3-1 and J is TRBJ2-7; 9 bases agree with TRBD1. This CDR3 is 14 amino acids long. V dropped 3 bases and J dropped 1; count of bases not matched to a gene: 1. Germline V lookup: CDR1 LGHDT, CDR2 YNNKEL (reference sequence). This CDR3 reads CASSHGTGSYEQYV. CDR3 DNA sequence: TGTGCCAGCAGCCACGGGACAGGGTCCTACGAGCAGTACGTC.

The chain uses TRBV3-1 and TRBJ2-5, with 8 bases fitting TRBD2. The CDR3 runs 18 residues. V lost 4 bases, J lost 4 bases, and 17 bases stayed unmatched. The germline V gene encodes CDR1 LGHDT and CDR2 YNNKEL (reference sequence). The CDR3 loop is CASSLYLPARGGVETQYF. The CDR3 coding sequence is TGTGCCAGCAGCCTTTACCTGCCCGCTCGGGGGGGGGTAGAGACCCAGTACTTC.

This clonotype has more than one count but fewer than ten. The CDR3 region is CASSPRLAGLWYEQFF. CDR3 bases: TGTGCCAGCAGTCCGCGACTAGCGGGGTTATGGTATGAGCAGTTCTTC. This sequence joins TRBV12-3 or TRBV12-4 and TRBJ2-1, with TRBD2 matching 11 bases. Losses at the gene ends were 5 bases for V and 8 bases for J; bases not matched to a gene: 11. The length of the CDR3 is 16 residues.

This clonotype has more than one count but fewer than ten. This sequence joins TRBV15 and TRBJ1-2; 8 nucleotides align to TRBD1. The CDR3 runs 13 residues. Germline CDR1 and CDR2: LNHNV and YYDKDF (reference sequence). After removal of 4 bases from V and 5 bases from J, the junction contained 3 bases not matched to a gene. This CDR3 is CATSTTGGYGYTF. CDR3 DNA sequence: TGTGCCACCAGCACTACAGGGGGGTATGGCTACACCTTC.

The chain links TRBV7-6 to TRBJ1-2; 10 bases match TRBD1. V gave up 2 bases and J gave up 8 bases; unmatched junction bases: 8. The CDR3 contains 15 residues. Germline V gene lookup returns CDR1 SGHVS and CDR2 FNYEAQ. The CDR3 DNA follows: TGTGCCAGCAGCTTAACGGGACAGGGGATGCGGGGCTACACCTTC. Its protein product is CASSLTGQGMRGYTF.

This clonotype was observed a few times. The V and J genes are TRBV6-5 and TRBJ2-5; D gene uncertain. V dropped 6 bases and J dropped 4 bases, with 9 bases sitting between them. The CDR3 length is 12 residues. Germline V lookup: CDR1 MNHEY, CDR2 SVGAGI. The CDR3 is CASSYSRETQYF. CDR3 DNA sequence: TGTGCCAGCAGCTACAGCCGAGAGACCCAGTACTTC.

V is TRBV10-1 and J is TRBJ2-1, with D possibly TRBD1 on 6 matching bases. This CDR3 contains 16 residues. Germline lookup yields CDR1 WNHNN and CDR2 SYGVQD (reference sequence). Trimming shortened V by 0 bases and J by 6 bases, and 15 bases separated the two germline ends. CDR3: CASSESLGQPSNEQFF. DNA of the CDR3: TGCGCCAGCAGTGAGTCGCTAGGACAGCCATCCAATGAGCAGTTCTTC.

In this sample, this clonotype turned up many times. This chain connects TRBV5-1 to TRBJ2-4; TRBD2 is a possible D gene (5 bases). The CDR3 sequence is 11 residues long. The ends were cut back, 3 bases at V and 15 bases at J, with 13 bases in the middle. CDR1 is SGHRS and CDR2 is YFSETQ in the germline V gene. Here the CDR3 reads CASSSPGILYF. Here the CDR3 DNA reads TGCGCCAGCAGCTCCCCCGGGATCCTGTACTTC.

The chain uses TRBV27 and TRBJ1-1; 7 bases line up with TRBD1. The junction had 11 bases not matched to a gene; V was cut back by 6 bases and J by 10 bases. Germline CDR1 reads MNHEY; CDR2 reads SMNVEV (reference sequence). There are 13 residues in the CDR3. CDR3: CASSPRGGQAAFF. DNA of the CDR3: TGTGCCAGCAGCCCGAGAGGGGGCCAGGCAGCTTTCTTT.

Ten or more counts support this clonotype. CDR3 protein: CAISGLASYNEQFF. The CDR3 nucleotides read TGTGCCATCTCGGGACTAGCGAGTTACAATGAGCAGTTCTTC. This sequence joins TRBV7-9 and TRBJ2-1, with 10 nucleotides matching TRBD2. CDR3 size: 14 residues. Germline loops: CDR1 SEHNR, CDR2 FQNEAQ (reference sequence). J lost 4 bases, V lost 10 bases, and 7 bases had no gene match. Full variable domain (remainder filled in from reference TRBV7-9 and TRBJ2-1): DTGVSQNPRHKITKRGQNVTFRCDPISEHNRLYWYRQTLGQGPEFLTYFQNEAQLEKSRLLSDRFSAERPKGSFSTLEIQRTEQGDSAMYLCAISGLASYNEQFFGPGTRLTVL.

This clonotype was recorded many times. V gene TRBV5-1 combines with J gene TRBJ2-3, with D perhaps matching TRBD2 (5 bases). CDR1 SGHRS and CDR2 YFSETQ come from the germline V gene. CDR3 length: 14 residues. V gave up 0 bases and J gave up 4 bases, with 9 bases separating them. The CDR3 spells CASSLVEGPDTQYF. The CDR3 bases are TGCGCCAGCAGCTTGGTAGAGGGCCCAGATACGCAGTATTTT.

This clonotype was picked up a small number of times. The chain employs TRBV5-1 and TRBJ2-3; 9 bases align to TRBD2. CDR3 size: 17 residues. Germline-derived CDR1 and CDR2 are SGHRS and YFSETQ. V shed 0 bases, J shed 2 bases, and the junction held 7 bases outside the gene matches. In DNA form, the CDR3 reads TGCGCCAGCAGCTTGGATTGGCTAGCGGGACCCACAGATACGCAGTATTTT. This codes for CASSLDWLAGPTDTQYF.

Only a few counts were recorded for this clonotype. The V call is TRBV9, the J call TRBJ2-1; 12 nucleotides match TRBD2. Trimming at V came to 0 bases and at J to 9 bases, leaving 4 bases not matched to a gene. The CDR3 length is 15 residues. CDR1 and CDR2 from the germline V gene are SGDLS and YYNGEE. The CDR3: CASSVETSGSGEQFF. The DNA of the CDR3 is TGTGCCAGCAGCGTAGAGACTAGCGGGAGTGGTGAGCAGTTCTTC.

This clonotype has a handful of counts. CDR3 region: CASSLSPFLYEQYF. CDR3 coding DNA: TGTGCCAGCAGTCTGTCGCCCTTTCTCTACGAGCAGTACTTC. The chain combines TRBV12-3 or TRBV12-4 with TRBJ2-7; the D is unclear. CDR3 length: 14 residues. V shed 5 bases and J shed 3 bases, with 14 bases lying between them.

This chain connects TRBV27 to TRBJ2-2, with 9 bases matching TRBD1. The CDR3 is 15 amino acids. CDR1 is MNHEY, CDR2 SMNVEV, per germline (reference sequence). V trimming: 9 bases; J trimming: 11 bases; junction bases outside the gene matches: 16. The CDR3 reads CASATWGGTGLELFF. CDR3 bases: TGTGCCAGTGCGACCTGGGGCGGGACAGGGTTAGAGCTGTTTTTT.

This clonotype was seen a handful of times. The chain recombines TRBV28 with TRBJ2-3, with D unclear. CDR3 length: 14 residues. Trimming removed 5 bases at V and 2 bases at J, with 11 bases between. From germline, CDR1 is MDHEN and CDR2 SYDVKM. CDR3: CASSKILLTDTQYF. CDR3 nucleotide sequence: TGTGCCAGCAGTAAGATACTCCTCACAGATACGCAGTATTTT. The full variable domain, in which reference TRBV28 and TRBJ2-3 provide the parts outside the CDR3, is DVKVTQSSRYLVKRTGEKVFLECVQDMDHENMFWYRQDPGLGLRLIYFSYDVKMKEKGDIPEGYSVSREKKERFSLILESASTNQTSMYLCASSKILLTDTQYFGPGTRLTVL.

This chain uses TRBV6-4 with TRBJ2-1, with 11 bases that match TRBD2. Trimming removed 9 bases from V and 6 bases from J; junction bases left unmatched: 10. There are 15 residues in the CDR3. Germline V lookup: CDR1 MRHNA, CDR2 SNTAGT. The CDR3 loop reads CASATLAGGSNEQFF. DNA for the CDR3: TGTGCCAGTGCGACCCTAGCGGGAGGATCCAATGAGCAGTTCTTC.

This chain links TRBV7-8 with TRBJ2-7, with D uncertain. This CDR3 has 13 residues. The germline gives CDR1 SGHVS, CDR2 FQNEAQ. V lost 5 bases to trimming and J lost 3 bases, with 11 bases between them. CDR3 nucleotide sequence: TGTGCCAGCAGCCTGGACCGGTACTACGAGCAGTACTTC. Its translation is CASSLDRYYEQYF.

At least ten counts were recorded for this clonotype. The chain links TRBV6-5 to TRBJ2-1; 7 bases are shared with TRBD2. The CDR3 runs 18 residues. Germline V lookup: CDR1 MNHEY, CDR2 SVGAGI. The junction had 10 bases not matched to a gene; V was cut back by 2 bases and J by 0 bases. The CDR3 here is CASSYNSGRKSSYNEQFF. The CDR3 nucleotides are TGTGCCAGCAGTTACAATAGCGGGCGTAAAAGCTCCTACAATGAGCAGTTCTTC.

The rearrangement joins TRBV3-1 to TRBJ2-7; 8 bases match TRBD1. The J segment lost 5 bases and the V segment lost 2 bases, leaving 5 bases of the junction unmatched. This CDR3 has 14 amino acids. Germline lookup yields CDR1 LGHDT and CDR2 YNNKEL (reference sequence). This CDR3 reads CASSQRTGRHEQYV. The CDR3 coding sequence is TGTGCCAGCAGCCAACGGACAGGGCGGCACGAGCAGTACGTC.

The table lists this clonotype with a few counts. J is TRBJ1-1 and V is TRBV9, with 8 bases fitting TRBD1. V was pared by 4 bases and J by 5 bases, with 10 bases of the junction left unmatched. The germline CDR1 and CDR2 sequences are SGDLS and YYNGEE. This CDR3 comprises 15 residues. CDR3 sequence (DNA): TGTGCCAGCAGCACAACGGACAGGGCCACAACTGAAGCTTTCTTT. Its protein product is CASSTTDRATTEAFF.

The V and J genes are TRBV9 and TRBJ2-1; 8 bases are a match to TRBD1. CDR3 length equals 14 residues. Germline trimming cut 0 bases from V and 7 bases from J; bases unmatched to any gene: 3. Germline V gene data show CDR1 as SGDLS and CDR2 as YYNGEE. As DNA, the CDR3 is TGTGCCAGCAGCGTAGGACAGGGGAGTAATGAGCAGTTCTTC. Translation: CASSVGQGSNEQFF.

CDR3 region: CASSTPGQGVDSGSDEQFF. DNA of the CDR3: TGTGCCAGCAGCACACCGGGACAGGGGGTCGATAGCGGGAGCGATGAGCAGTTCTTC. The chain couples TRBV4-2 to TRBJ2-1; TRBD1 aligns across 11 bases. This CDR3 comprises 19 residues. From germline, CDR1 is LGHNA and CDR2 YNFKEQ. V lost 5 bases and J lost 8; bases outside the gene matches: 20.

This clonotype was counted between two and nine times. The V gene is TRBV4-1, the J gene TRBJ1-2; no clear D gene. The CDR3 consists of 14 residues. The ends were cut back, 1 base at V and 0 bases at J, with 6 bases in the middle. The germline V gene encodes CDR1 MGHRA and CDR2 YSYEKL. The CDR3 coding sequence is TGCGCCAGCAGCCAAGTACCTTCTAACTATGGCTACACCTTC. As protein: CASSQVPSNYGYTF.

This clonotype showed up just a few times. V usage is TRBV10-3 and J usage is TRBJ1-2; 9 bases fit TRBD1. This CDR3 region has 15 residues. Germline loops: CDR1 ENHRY, CDR2 SYGVKD. V lost 3 bases, J lost 5 bases, and 7 bases stayed unmatched. CDR3 nucleotide sequence: TGTGCCATCAGTGAACAGGGGGCCGAAGGGTATGGCTACACCTTC. Its translation: CAISEQGAEGYGYTF.